This entry lists 23 T cell receptor beta chains sequenced from one sample in a study of CD8+CD57+ T cells in acquired aplastic anemia. Profiling that covered TCR beta VDJ and CDR3 relied on genomic DNA as its template. TCRdb processed the reads anew with MiXCR; each CDR3 protein has one entry. The sample comprises 260,000 or so distinct CDR3 sequences, around half of which are singletons, and over 7.5% rests with the top ten. The patients chosen for sequencing had shown expansion of CD8+CD57+ cells (detected by flow cytometry). Sample: sorted CD4+, CD8+, or CD8+CD57+ T cells (not recorded which) from PBMCs. Receptor source: a human donor with aplastic anemia.

V gene TRBV10-3 combines with J gene TRBJ1-1; TRBD1 might be the D (6 bases). This CDR3 has 15 residues. Trimming shortened V by 3 bases and J by 0 bases, and 11 bases separated the two germline ends. Germline V gene sequence: CDR1 ENHRY, CDR2 SYGVKD. The CDR3 DNA reads TGTGCCATCAGTGAACGGGGGGCACTGAACACTGAAGCTTTCTTT. This codes for CAISERGALNTEAFF.

The chain recombines TRBV7-4 with TRBJ2-3, with D perhaps assigned TRBD1 or TRBD2 (5 bases each). Trimming removed 5 bases at V and 6 bases at J, with 21 bases between. Germline assignment: CDR1 SGHVT and CDR2 SQSDAQ. The CDR3 runs 16 residues. CDR3 bases: TGTGCCAGCAGCCACGAGGGGCTCTGGGGGAATGATACGCAGTATTTT. Amino acid sequence: CASSHEGLWGNDTQYF.

This clonotype was recorded at least ten times. The chain's CDR3 is CSASNNEQFF. The DNA for the CDR3 is TGCAGTGCCTCGAACAATGAGCAGTTCTTC. V and J are TRBV20-1 and TRBJ2-1; D ambiguous. The V and J ends lost 6 bases and 5 bases respectively, with 5 bases between them. The CDR3 extends over 10 amino acids. Germline V gene data show CDR1 as DFQATT and CDR2 as SNEGSKA (reference sequence).

Remarks on this clonotype: A read error is possible here, since a much larger clone lies one base away. The chain links TRBV9 to TRBJ1-3, with a possible D match to TRBD1 (6 bases). V lost 4 bases and J 4 bases, leaving 18 bases between the germline ends. This CDR3 has 16 amino acids. The germline gives CDR1 SGDLS, CDR2 YYNGEE. The CDR3 spells CASSLGGGSGGNTIYF. CDR3 sequence (DNA): TGTGCCAGCAGCTTAGGAGGGGGATCGGGCGGAAACACCATATATTTT.

V and J are TRBV5-4 and TRBJ2-7; D call uncertain. Trimming left V 0 bases short and J 7 bases short, with 11 bases between. This CDR3 has 13 residues. The germline CDR1 and CDR2 sequences are SGHNT and YYREEE (reference sequence). CDR3 bases: TGTGCCAGCAGCTTGGGGCAGCTAACTGAGCAGTACTTC. Translating it yields CASSLGQLTEQYF.

This clonotype appeared a few times. This could be a read error, since a much larger clone is one nucleotide away. This chain joins TRBV10-3 and TRBJ2-3; 10 bases line up with TRBD2. Germline V CDR1 and CDR2: ENHRY, SYGVKD. This CDR3 contains 16 residues. CDR3 nucleotides: TGTGCCAGCAGTGAGGCTAGCGGGAGAGGTGCAGATACGCAGTATTTT. This gives the protein CASSEASGRGADTQYF.

This clonotype has a handful of counts. This chain joins TRBV19 and TRBJ2-7, with D hard to call. The V gene lost 0 bases and the J gene lost 7 bases, with 10 bases spanning the gap. This CDR3 region has 13 residues. Per germline, CDR1 LNHDA and CDR2 SQIVND (reference sequence). The CDR3 is CASSIDRTVEQYF. CDR3 nucleotides: TGTGCCAGTAGTATAGATCGGACGGTTGAGCAGTACTTC.

This chain links TRBV20-1 with TRBJ2-5; TRBD2 matches at 11 bases. After removal of 1 base from V and 3 bases from J, the junction contained 1 base not matched to a gene. The CDR3 spans 14 residues. Germline CDR1 is DFQATT and CDR2 is SNEGSKA (reference sequence). The CDR3 DNA is TGCAGTGCTAGAGCACTAGCGGGGGAAGAGACCCAGTACTTC. Protein product: CSARALAGEETQYF.

Note on this clonotype: Germline and junction disagree at one end, which may indicate a read error. The chain couples TRBV6-6 to TRBJ1-1; a possible D gene is TRBD1 (6 bases). This CDR3 is built from 13 residues. Germline lookup yields CDR1 MNHNY and CDR2 SVGAGI (reference sequence). For the CDR3, the DNA is TGTGCCAGCAGTTTAGGCCAGGGGACAACATTACACTTT. Translation gives CASSLGQGTTLHF.

The sample holds many counts of this clonotype. The V call is TRBV12-3 or TRBV12-4, the J call TRBJ2-2; tentative D call: TRBD1 (5 bases). The CDR3 is 14 amino acids. Trimming took 4 bases from V and 7 from J, leaving 13 bases between them. The CDR3 coding sequence is TGTGCCAGCAGTTCACCTGCAGGGTTCGGGGAGCTGTTTTTT. Residues: CASSSPAGFGELFF.

The genes are TRBV30 and TRBJ1-1, with D possibly matching TRBD1 (6 bases). Germline lookup yields CDR1 GTSNPN and CDR2 SVGIG (reference sequence). The CDR3 runs 12 residues. CDR3 nucleotide sequence: TGTGCTGGGGGCCAGTCGAACACTGAAGCTTTCTTT. The encoded protein is CAGGQSNTEAFF.

This clonotype is judged medium-sized. The chain is built from TRBV4-2 and TRBJ1-1; D unclear. Between the trimmed V and J ends, which lost 4 bases and 10 bases, there was a span of 10 bases. The CDR3 spans 11 residues. The V gene's germline CDR1 is LGHNA and CDR2 YNFKEQ. The CDR3 is CASSPGVRAFF. The CDR3 DNA reads TGTGCCAGCAGCCCAGGAGTGAGAGCTTTCTTT.

The chain employs TRBV12-3 or TRBV12-4 and TRBJ1-2; D not certain. The CDR3 covers 15 residues. V dropped 3 bases and J dropped 0 bases, with 11 bases sitting between them. CDR3 coding DNA: TGTGCCAGCAGTTTCGTAGGAGCGGCTAACTATGGCTACACCTTC. Amino acid sequence: CASSFVGAANYGYTF.

This clonotype was seen a few times. This sequence joins TRBV24-1 and TRBJ2-3; TRBD2 matches 7 bases. From germline, CDR1 is KGHDR and CDR2 SFDVKD. V dropped 0 bases and J dropped 2; count of bases not matched to a gene: 4. The CDR3 runs to 16 residues. For the CDR3, the DNA is TGTGCCACCAGTGATTTGCGACTAGCAGACACAGATACGCAGTATTTT. This translates into CATSDLRLADTDTQYF.

This chain links TRBV6-4 with TRBJ2-3, with 12 bases fitting TRBD2. With V trimmed by 4 bases and J by 5 bases, 1 base remained unmatched. Germline values: CDR1 MRHNA, CDR2 SNTAGT. The CDR3 length is 14 residues. The CDR3 sequence: CASSVTSGRDTQYF. As DNA, the CDR3 is TGTGCCAGCAGTGTGACTAGCGGGAGAGATACGCAGTATTTT.

The chain couples TRBV7-9 to TRBJ2-1; 10 bases fit TRBD2. The CDR3 sequence is 16 residues long. Unmatched junction bases numbered 10, after V lost 5 bases and J lost 6 bases. The germline V gene encodes CDR1 SEHNR and CDR2 FQNEAQ (reference sequence). CDR3 sequence: CASSQGLAWKGNEQFF. DNA of the CDR3: TGTGCCAGCAGCCAGGGACTAGCGTGGAAGGGCAATGAGCAGTTCTTC.

This sequence joins TRBV20-1 and TRBJ2-7; D not certain. Looked up from germline, CDR1 is DFQATT and CDR2 is SNEGSKA (reference sequence). V was cut by 8 bases and J by 2 bases, with 13 bases left in between. CDR3 size: 12 residues. This CDR3 is CSFRSPTYEQYF. CDR3 bases: TGCAGTTTCAGATCCCCTACCTACGAGCAGTACTTC.

The chain is built from TRBV28 and TRBJ2-7, with D unclear. This CDR3 spans 13 amino acids. The germline V gene has CDR1 MDHEN and CDR2 SYDVKM. The germline V and J ends were trimmed by 2 bases and 7 bases, with 12 bases remaining between them. The CDR3 loop is CASSLSSLLEQYF. DNA for the CDR3: TGTGCCAGCAGTTTAAGCTCACTCCTAGAGCAGTACTTC. The full variable domain, with the rest looked up from reference TRBV28 and TRBJ2-7, is DVKVTQSSRYLVKRTGEKVFLECVQDMDHENMFWYRQDPGLGLRLIYFSYDVKMKEKGDIPEGYSVSREKKERFSLILESASTNQTSMYLCASSLSSLLEQYFGPGTRLTVT.

Note on this clonotype: Compared with germline, one end of the junction differs, possibly owing to a read error. This chain uses TRBV20-1 with TRBJ1-2; D is unresolved. The germline V gene has CDR1 DFQATT and CDR2 SNEGSKA (reference sequence). This CDR3 spans 13 amino acids. The CDR3 sequence: CSASDMVNYGYTF. The CDR3 region has the DNA TGTAGTGCGAGTGACATGGTCAACTATGGCTACACCTTC.

This chain uses TRBV29-1 with TRBJ1-2, with D uncertain. The V gene lost 0 bases and the J gene lost 5 bases, with 10 bases spanning the gap. Germline lookup yields CDR1 SQVTM and CDR2 ANQGSEA. The CDR3 runs 13 residues. CDR3 in amino acids: CSVEDPGSYGYTF. In DNA, the CDR3 is TGCAGCGTTGAAGATCCGGGGTCTTATGGCTACACCTTC.

This clonotype has a handful of counts. The chain is built from TRBV13 and TRBJ2-7, with TRBD2 identical over 8 bases. From germline, CDR1 is PRHDT and CDR2 FYEKMQ (reference sequence). The CDR3 is 14 amino acids. V shed 5 bases, J shed 4 bases, and the junction held 7 bases outside the gene matches. CDR3 amino acids: CASSKEQREYEQYF. The CDR3 bases are TGTGCCAGCAGCAAGGAACAGCGGGAGTACGAGCAGTACTTC. The whole variable domain, remainder taken from reference TRBV13 and TRBJ2-7, is AAGVIQSPRHLIKEKRETATLKCYPIPRHDTVYWYQQGPGQDPQFLISFYEKMQSDKGSIPDRFSAQQFSDYHSELNMSSLELGDSALYFCASSKEQREYEQYFGPGTRLTVT.

A word on this clonotype: The DNA is left out, because the CDR3 cannot be placed on it with certainty; the CDR3 is given as TCRdb lists it. The chain recombines TRBV7-6 with TRBJ1-2. 18 amino acids form the CDR3, both terminal residues included. Germline V gene data show CDR1 as SGHVS and CDR2 as FNYEAQ. The CDR3 is CASSLDAINTEAFFGYTF.

This clonotype was counted ten times or more. This sequence joins TRBV7-2 and TRBJ2-3; D is unresolved. Trimming left V 1 base short and J 0 bases short, with 2 bases between. The CDR3 totals 13 residues. Per the germline V gene, CDR1 is SGHTA and CDR2 is FQGNSA. CDR3 sequence: CASSLVSTDTQYF. CDR3 DNA: TGTGCCAGCAGCTTAGTCAGCACAGATACGCAGTATTTT. The full variable domain, completed using reference TRBV7-2 and TRBJ2-3, is GAGVSQSPSNKVTEKGKDVELRCDPISGHTALYWYRQSLGQGLEFLIYFQGNSAPDKSGLPSDRFSAERTGGSVSTLTIQRTQQEDSAVYLCASSLVSTDTQYFGPGTRLTVL.